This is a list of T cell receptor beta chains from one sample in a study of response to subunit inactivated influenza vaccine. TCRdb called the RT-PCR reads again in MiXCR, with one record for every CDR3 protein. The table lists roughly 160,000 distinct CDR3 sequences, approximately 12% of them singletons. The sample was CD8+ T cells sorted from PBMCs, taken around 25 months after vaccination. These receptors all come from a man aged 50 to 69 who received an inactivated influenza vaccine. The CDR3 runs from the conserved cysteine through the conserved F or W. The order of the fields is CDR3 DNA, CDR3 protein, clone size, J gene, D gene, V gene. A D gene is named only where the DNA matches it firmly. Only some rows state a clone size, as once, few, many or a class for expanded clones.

DNA: TGTGCCAGCAGCTTCGGAGAACCCCCCTACAATGAGCAGTTCTTC; CDR3: CASSFGEPPYNEQFF; size: NA; J: TRBJ2-1; D: NA; V: TRBV7-8
DNA: TGCAGCGTTATGGGGTTGGCAGATACGCAGTATTTT; CDR3: CSVMGLADTQYF; size: many; J: TRBJ2-3; D: NA; V: TRBV29-1
DNA: TGTGCCAGCAGCATCGAAAGGGGATCCTACGAGCAGTACTTC; CDR3: CASSIERGSYEQYF; size: NA; J: TRBJ2-7; D: NA; V: TRBV28
DNA: TGTGCCAGCAGCGCTTCCTACGGGACAGGGGTGGTGGCTTTCTTT; CDR3: CASSASYGTGVVAFF; size: NA; J: TRBJ1-1; D: TRBD1; V: TRBV7-9
DNA: TGCAGTGCTAGAGATTTCGAGCGGGAGGGCCAACGAAATGAGCAGTTCTTC; CDR3: CSARDFEREGQRNEQFF; size: NA; J: TRBJ2-1; D: TRBD2; V: TRBV20-1
DNA: TGTGCCAGCAGAGTCCCGACAGGAAACTACGAGCAGTACTTC; CDR3: CASRVPTGNYEQYF; size: few; J: TRBJ2-7; D: NA; V: TRBV2
DNA: TGTGCCAGCAGCTCGACCGACAGGCCCCCCATAGCCAAAAACATTCAGTACTTC; CDR3: CASSSTDRPPIAKNIQYF; size: many; J: TRBJ2-4; D: NA; V: TRBV11-1
DNA: TGTGCCAGCAGTGACTTAAGAGTAGATTCGGACAGGGGACTACATTATTGGAATGAGCAGTTCTTC; CDR3: CASSDLRVDSDRGLHYWNEQFF; size: few; J: TRBJ2-1; D: TRBD1; V: TRBV25-1
DNA: TGTGCCAGCAGCAAAAGGGGGGGGCAGAACGAGCAGTACTTC; CDR3: CASSKRGGQNEQYF; size: few; J: TRBJ2-7; D: NA; V: TRBV21-1
DNA: TGTGCCATCAGTGTGGGCAGGGCCCTAGCGGGTGAAGCTTTCTTT; CDR3: CAISVGRALAGEAFF; size: NA; J: TRBJ1-1; D: NA; V: TRBV10-3
DNA: TGCGCCAGCAGCCACCAGACTAGCGGGGTCGACACCGGGGAGCTGTTTTTT; CDR3: CASSHQTSGVDTGELFF; size: many; J: TRBJ2-2; D: TRBD2; V: TRBV4-3
DNA: TGTGCCAGCAGTGCGGTGGCCACAGATACGCAGTATTTT; CDR3: CASSAVATDTQYF; size: NA; J: TRBJ2-3; D: NA; V: TRBV28
DNA: TGCAGCGTTGGAAGTGGGGACCTCACAGATACGCAGTATTTT; CDR3: CSVGSGDLTDTQYF; size: few; J: TRBJ2-3; D: NA; V: TRBV29-1
DNA: TGTGCCAGCAGCTTGGTTATTGGCTTGGGCCAAGAGACCCAGTACTTC; CDR3: CASSLVIGLGQETQYF; size: NA; J: TRBJ2-5; D: NA; V: TRBV5-6
DNA: TGTGCCAGCTCCGGGGGACTCACCGGGGAGCTGTTTTTT; CDR3: CASSGGLTGELFF; size: NA; J: TRBJ2-2; D: NA; V: TRBV7-3
DNA: TGTGCCAGCAGTTACTTTGCGGGGGGCACAGATACGCAGTATTTT; CDR3: CASSYFAGGTDTQYF; size: NA; J: TRBJ2-3; D: TRBD2; V: TRBV6-5
DNA: TGTGCCAGCAGCCACCCAAGCCCCCAGCGGGAGTACTCCTACGAGCAGTACTTC; CDR3: CASSHPSPQREYSYEQYF; size: many; J: TRBJ2-7; D: TRBD2; V: TRBV4-2
DNA: TGTGCCAGCAGCCAAGATCGTGTTAGTGAGCAGTTCTTC; CDR3: CASSQDRVSEQFF; size: NA; J: TRBJ2-1; D: NA; V: TRBV4-2
DNA: TGTGCCAGCAGGCGCGGGGACGGTGCCTCCTACGAGCAGTACTTC; CDR3: CASRRGDGASYEQYF; size: NA; J: TRBJ2-7; D: NA; V: TRBV7-9
DNA: TGTGCCAGCAGCTTAATGTTTCACGAGCAGTACTTC; CDR3: CASSLMFHEQYF; size: NA; J: TRBJ2-7; D: NA; V: TRBV13
DNA: TGTGCCAGCAGCCCAGGAGGCGTCTTCCTTCGGGAGACCCAGTACTTC; CDR3: CASSPGGVFLRETQYF; size: NA; J: TRBJ2-5; D: NA; V: TRBV4-2
DNA: TGCGCCAGCAGCCAGGTGACAGGCTCTGGGGCCAACGTCCTGACTTTC; CDR3: CASSQVTGSGANVLTF; size: NA; J: TRBJ2-6; D: NA; V: TRBV4-1
DNA: TGCGCCAGCAGCCAAGAAAGTAGTGGGGCCAACGTCCTGACTTTC; CDR3: CASSQESSGANVLTF; size: few; J: TRBJ2-6; D: NA; V: TRBV4-3
DNA: TGTGCCAGCAGTTACCGGTTAGGGTTAAACGAGCAGTACTTC; CDR3: CASSYRLGLNEQYF; size: NA; J: TRBJ2-7; D: NA; V: TRBV6-5
DNA: TGTGCCAGCAGGGGCTGGGAAACTGAAGCTTTCTTT; CDR3: CASRGWETEAFF; size: few; J: TRBJ1-1; D: NA; V: TRBV14
DNA: TGTGCCAGCAGTTACGGTTCCCGGACCGGGGAGCTGTTTTTT; CDR3: CASSYGSRTGELFF; size: few; J: TRBJ2-2; D: NA; V: TRBV6-2/TRBV6-3
DNA: TGTGCCAGCAGCTTAGAGCTAGCGGGAGATGAGCAGTTCTTC; CDR3: CASSLELAGDEQFF; size: once; J: TRBJ2-1; D: TRBD2; V: TRBV11-2
DNA: TGTGCCAGCAGTTTTGTCACAAGCTACGAGCAGTACTTC; CDR3: CASSFVTSYEQYF; size: few; J: TRBJ2-7; D: NA; V: TRBV27
DNA: TGTGCCAGCAGATTCGCAGGGGTCTTCTACAATGAGCAGTTCTTC; CDR3: CASRFAGVFYNEQFF; size: many; J: TRBJ2-1; D: NA; V: TRBV5-6
DNA: TGTGCCAGCAGCCGCCGGGGACTAGCGGCAGACACAGATACGCAGTATTTT; CDR3: CASSRRGLAADTDTQYF; size: few; J: TRBJ2-3; D: TRBD2; V: TRBV4-2
DNA: TGTGCCAGCAGTTCGACAGCCCTTAACTATGGCTACACCTTC; CDR3: CASSSTALNYGYTF; size: NA; J: TRBJ1-2; D: NA; V: TRBV27
DNA: TGTGCCAGCAGTTACCCCGGGCCCCGTTCTTCCACAGATACGCAGTATTTT; CDR3: CASSYPGPRSSTDTQYF; size: NA; J: TRBJ2-3; D: NA; V: TRBV6-5
DNA: TGTGCCAGCAGGCCGAAGACAGGGGTGGAGACCCAGTACTTC; CDR3: CASRPKTGVETQYF; size: many; J: TRBJ2-5; D: TRBD1; V: TRBV12-3/TRBV12-4
DNA: TGCGCCAGCAGTTTAAGGGTTCACAATGAGCAGTTCTTC; CDR3: CASSLRVHNEQFF; size: few; J: TRBJ2-1; D: NA; V: TRBV10-2
DNA: TGTGCCAGCAGTTTGATGCGGGGGGGCACAGATACGCAGTATTTT; CDR3: CASSLMRGGTDTQYF; size: NA; J: TRBJ2-3; D: TRBD2; V: TRBV12-3/TRBV12-4
DNA: TGTGCCAGCAGCGTAGTGGGTACCCAGCCCCAGCATTTT; CDR3: CASSVVGTQPQHF; size: few; J: TRBJ1-5; D: NA; V: TRBV9
DNA: TGTGCCAGCAGCCTGACAGGGAATAATGAAAAACTGTTTTTT; CDR3: CASSLTGNNEKLFF; size: NA; J: TRBJ1-4; D: TRBD1; V: TRBV6-1
DNA: TGTGCCAGCAGACAGGACAGCCTTAATTCACCCCTCCACTTT; CDR3: CASRQDSLNSPLHF; size: few; J: TRBJ1-6; D: NA; V: TRBV5-6
DNA: TGTGCCAGCAGATGGCGGGGGGCCATGGGCGATGAGCAGTTCTTC; CDR3: CASRWRGAMGDEQFF; size: few; J: TRBJ2-1; D: TRBD2; V: TRBV2